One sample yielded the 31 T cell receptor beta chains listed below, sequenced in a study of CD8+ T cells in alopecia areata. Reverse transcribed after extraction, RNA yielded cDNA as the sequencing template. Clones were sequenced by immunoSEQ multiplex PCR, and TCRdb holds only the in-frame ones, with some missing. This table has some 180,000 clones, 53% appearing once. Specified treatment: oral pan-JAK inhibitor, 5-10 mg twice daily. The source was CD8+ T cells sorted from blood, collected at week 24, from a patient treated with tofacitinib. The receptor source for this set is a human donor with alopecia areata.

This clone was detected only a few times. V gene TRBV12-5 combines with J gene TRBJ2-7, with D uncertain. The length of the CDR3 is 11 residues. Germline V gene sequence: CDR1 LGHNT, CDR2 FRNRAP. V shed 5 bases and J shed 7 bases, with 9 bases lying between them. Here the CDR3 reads CASGPVGEQYF. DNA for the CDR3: TGTGCTAGTGGTCCGGTGGGAGAGCAGTACTTC.

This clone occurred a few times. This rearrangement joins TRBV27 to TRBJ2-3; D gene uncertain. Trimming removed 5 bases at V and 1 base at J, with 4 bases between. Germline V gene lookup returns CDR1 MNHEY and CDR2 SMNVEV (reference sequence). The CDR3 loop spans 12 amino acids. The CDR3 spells CASSAGTDTQYF. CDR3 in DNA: TGTGCCAGCAGTGCCGGCACAGATACGCAGTATTTT.

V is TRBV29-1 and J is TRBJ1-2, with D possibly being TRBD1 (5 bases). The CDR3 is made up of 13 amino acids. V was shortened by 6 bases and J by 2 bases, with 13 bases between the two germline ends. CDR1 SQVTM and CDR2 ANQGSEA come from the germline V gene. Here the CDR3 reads CSVTDPGNYGYTF. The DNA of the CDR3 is TGCAGCGTGACTGATCCAGGGAACTATGGCTACACCTTC.

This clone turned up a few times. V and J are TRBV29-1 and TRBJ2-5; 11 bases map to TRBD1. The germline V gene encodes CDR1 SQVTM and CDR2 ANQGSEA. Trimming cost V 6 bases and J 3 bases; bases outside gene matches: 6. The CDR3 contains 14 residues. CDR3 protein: CSVGQGALEETQYF. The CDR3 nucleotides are TGCAGCGTCGGACAGGGGGCGCTGGAAGAGACCCAGTACTTC.

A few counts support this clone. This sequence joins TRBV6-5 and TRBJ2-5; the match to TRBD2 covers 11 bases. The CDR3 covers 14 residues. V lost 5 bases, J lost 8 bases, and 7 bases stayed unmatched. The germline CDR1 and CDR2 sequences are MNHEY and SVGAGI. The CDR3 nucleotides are TGTGCCAGCAGTGGAAGTAGCGGGGGGGATACCCAGTACTTC. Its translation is CASSGSSGGDTQYF.

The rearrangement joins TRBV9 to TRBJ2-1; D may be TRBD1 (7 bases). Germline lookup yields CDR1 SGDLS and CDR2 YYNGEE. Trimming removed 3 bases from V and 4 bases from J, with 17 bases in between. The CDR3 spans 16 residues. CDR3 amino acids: CASSAGGLVSYNEQFF. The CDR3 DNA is TGTGCCAGCAGCGCAGGGGGGTTGGTTTCGTACAATGAGCAGTTCTTC.

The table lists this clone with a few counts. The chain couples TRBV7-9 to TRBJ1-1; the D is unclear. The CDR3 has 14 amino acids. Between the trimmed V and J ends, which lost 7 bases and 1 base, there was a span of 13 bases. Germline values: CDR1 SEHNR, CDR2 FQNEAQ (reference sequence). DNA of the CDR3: TGTGCCAGCATCCCTATTTGGGGGAACACTGAAGCTTTCTTT. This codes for CASIPIWGNTEAFF.

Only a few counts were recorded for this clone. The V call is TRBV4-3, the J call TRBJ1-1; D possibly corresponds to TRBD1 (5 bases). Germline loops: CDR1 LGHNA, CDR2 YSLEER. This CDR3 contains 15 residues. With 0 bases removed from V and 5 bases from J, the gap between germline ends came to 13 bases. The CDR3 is CASSQDQGIGTEAFF. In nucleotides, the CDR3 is TGCGCCAGCAGCCAAGATCAGGGTATCGGAACTGAAGCTTTCTTT.

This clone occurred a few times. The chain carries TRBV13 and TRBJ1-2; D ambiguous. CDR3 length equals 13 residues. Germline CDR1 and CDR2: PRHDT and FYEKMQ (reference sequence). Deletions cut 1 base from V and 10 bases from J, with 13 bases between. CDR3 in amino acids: CASSLAIESDYTF. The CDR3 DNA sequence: TGTGCCAGCAGCTTAGCGATAGAGAGTGACTACACCTTC.

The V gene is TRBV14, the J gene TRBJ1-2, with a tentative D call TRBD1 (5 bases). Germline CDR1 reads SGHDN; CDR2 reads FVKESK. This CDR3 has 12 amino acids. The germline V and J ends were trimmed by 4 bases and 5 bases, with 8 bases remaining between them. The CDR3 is CASSPGPYGYTF. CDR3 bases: TGTGCCAGCAGCCCAGGGCCTTATGGCTACACCTTC.

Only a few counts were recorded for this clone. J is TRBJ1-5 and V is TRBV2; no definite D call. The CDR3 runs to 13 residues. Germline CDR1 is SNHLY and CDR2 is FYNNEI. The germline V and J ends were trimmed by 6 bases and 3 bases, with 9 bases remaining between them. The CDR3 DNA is TGTGCCAGCAGACAGCGCAACAATCAGCCCCAGCATTTT. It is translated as CASRQRNNQPQHF.

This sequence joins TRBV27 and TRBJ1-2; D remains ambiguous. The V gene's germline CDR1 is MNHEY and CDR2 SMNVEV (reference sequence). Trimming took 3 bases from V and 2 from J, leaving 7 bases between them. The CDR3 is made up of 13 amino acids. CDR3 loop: CASSFGPNYGYTF. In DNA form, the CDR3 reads TGTGCCAGCAGTTTTGGCCCCAACTATGGCTACACCTTC.

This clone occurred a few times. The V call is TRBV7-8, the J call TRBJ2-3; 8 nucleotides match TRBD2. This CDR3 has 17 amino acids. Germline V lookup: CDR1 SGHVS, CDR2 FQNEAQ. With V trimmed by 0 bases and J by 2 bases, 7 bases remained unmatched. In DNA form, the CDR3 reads TGTGCCAGCAGCTTAGCGCCTAGCGGGCCTATCACAGATACGCAGTATTTT. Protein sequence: CASSLAPSGPITDTQYF.

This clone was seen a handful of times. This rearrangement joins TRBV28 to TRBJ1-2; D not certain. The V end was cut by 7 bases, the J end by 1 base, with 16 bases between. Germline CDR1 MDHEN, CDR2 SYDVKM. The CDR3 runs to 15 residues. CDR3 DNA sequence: TGTGCCAGCATATCGGTCCTCGGGGATAACTATGGCTACACCTTC. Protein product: CASISVLGDNYGYTF.

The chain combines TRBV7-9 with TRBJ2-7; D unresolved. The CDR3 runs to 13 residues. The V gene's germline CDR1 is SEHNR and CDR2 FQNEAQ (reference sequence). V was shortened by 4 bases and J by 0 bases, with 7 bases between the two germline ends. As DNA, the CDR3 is TGTGCCAGCAGCTCACCGATCTCCTACGAGCAGTACTTC. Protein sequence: CASSSPISYEQYF.

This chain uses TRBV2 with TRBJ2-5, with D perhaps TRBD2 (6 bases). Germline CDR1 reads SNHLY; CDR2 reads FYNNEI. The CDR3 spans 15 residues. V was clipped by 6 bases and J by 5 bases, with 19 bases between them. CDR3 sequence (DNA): TGTGCCAGCAGAGGTGGACCTTCTGGGAGGGAGACCCAGTACTTC. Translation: CASRGGPSGRETQYF.

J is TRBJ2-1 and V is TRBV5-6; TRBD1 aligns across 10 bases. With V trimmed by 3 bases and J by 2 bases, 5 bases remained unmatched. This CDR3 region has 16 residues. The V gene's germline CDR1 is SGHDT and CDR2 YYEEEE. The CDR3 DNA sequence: TGTGCCAGCAGCTCATGGACAGGGGGTCCCTACAATGAGCAGTTCTTC. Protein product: CASSSWTGGPYNEQFF.

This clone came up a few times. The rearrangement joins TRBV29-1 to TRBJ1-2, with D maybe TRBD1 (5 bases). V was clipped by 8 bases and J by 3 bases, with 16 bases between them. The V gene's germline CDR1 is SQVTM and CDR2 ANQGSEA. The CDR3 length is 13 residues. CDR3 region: CSTSGGSDYGYTF. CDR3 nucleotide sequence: TGCAGCACGTCGGGGGGTAGTGACTATGGCTACACCTTC.

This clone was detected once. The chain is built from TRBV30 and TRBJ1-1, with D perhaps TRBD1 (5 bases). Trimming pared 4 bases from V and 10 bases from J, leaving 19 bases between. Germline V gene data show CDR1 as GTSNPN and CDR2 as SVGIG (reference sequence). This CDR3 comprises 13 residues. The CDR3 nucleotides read TGTGCCTGGACAGTCTCCTCGCTCGGGACAGCTTTCTTT. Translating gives CAWTVSSLGTAFF.

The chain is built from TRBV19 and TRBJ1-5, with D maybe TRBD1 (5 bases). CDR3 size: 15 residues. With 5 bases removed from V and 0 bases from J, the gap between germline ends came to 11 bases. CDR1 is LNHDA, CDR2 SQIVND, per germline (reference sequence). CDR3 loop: CASSPSGHSNQPQHF. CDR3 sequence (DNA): TGTGCCAGTAGTCCATCAGGACATAGCAATCAGCCCCAGCATTTT.

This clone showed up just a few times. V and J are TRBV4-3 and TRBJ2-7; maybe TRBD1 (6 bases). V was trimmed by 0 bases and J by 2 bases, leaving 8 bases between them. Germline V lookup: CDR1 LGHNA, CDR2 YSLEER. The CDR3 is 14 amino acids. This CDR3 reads CASSQETGTYEQYF. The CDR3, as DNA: TGCGCCAGCAGCCAAGAGACAGGAACCTACGAGCAGTACTTC.

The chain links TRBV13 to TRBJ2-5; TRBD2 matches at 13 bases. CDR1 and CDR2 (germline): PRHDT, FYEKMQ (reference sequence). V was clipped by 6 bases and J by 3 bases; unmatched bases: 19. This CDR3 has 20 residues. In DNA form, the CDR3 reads TGTGCCAGCAGTCGAATCTATGGGACTAGCGGGGACCGGCCAAAAGAGACCCAGTACTTC. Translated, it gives CASSRIYGTSGDRPKETQYF.

The CDR3 DNA follows: TGTGCCTGGAGGGACAGCCTCTACAATGAGCAGTTCTTC. This codes for CAWRDSLYNEQFF. The V and J genes are TRBV30 and TRBJ2-1, with D possibly TRBD1 on 6 matching bases. V dropped 3 bases and J dropped 3 bases, with 9 bases sitting between them. Germline-derived CDR1 and CDR2 are GTSNPN and SVGIG (reference sequence). The CDR3 is 13 amino acids.

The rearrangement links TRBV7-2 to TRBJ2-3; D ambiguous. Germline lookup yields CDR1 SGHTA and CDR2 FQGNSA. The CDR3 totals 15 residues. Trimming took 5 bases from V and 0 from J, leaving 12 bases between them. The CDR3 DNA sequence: TGTGCCAGCAGCCCTAGACTGCTTAGCACAGATACGCAGTATTTT. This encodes CASSPRLLSTDTQYF.

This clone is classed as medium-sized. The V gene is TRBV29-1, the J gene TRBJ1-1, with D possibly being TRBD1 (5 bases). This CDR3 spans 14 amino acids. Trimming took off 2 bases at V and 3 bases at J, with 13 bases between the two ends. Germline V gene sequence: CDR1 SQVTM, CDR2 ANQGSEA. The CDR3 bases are TGCAGCGTTGAATTGCCCAGGGTAGACACTGAAGCTTTCTTT. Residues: CSVELPRVDTEAFF.

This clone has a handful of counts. The CDR3 nucleotides read TGCAGCGTTGTCGCCCCGGGACAGTCTAACTATGGCTACACCTTC. Translation gives CSVVAPGQSNYGYTF. The gene calls are TRBV29-1 and TRBJ1-2; 7 nucleotides match TRBD1. The CDR3 covers 15 residues. V lost 4 bases and J lost 0; bases outside the gene matches: 8. Germline lookup yields CDR1 SQVTM and CDR2 ANQGSEA.

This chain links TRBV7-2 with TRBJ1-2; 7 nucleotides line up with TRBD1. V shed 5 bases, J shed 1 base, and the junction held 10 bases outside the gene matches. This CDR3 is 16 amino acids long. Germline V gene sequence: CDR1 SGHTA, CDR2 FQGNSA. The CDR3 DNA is TGTGCCAGCAGCGTCCGGGACAGAATTTATAACTATGGCTACACCTTC. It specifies CASSVRDRIYNYGYTF.

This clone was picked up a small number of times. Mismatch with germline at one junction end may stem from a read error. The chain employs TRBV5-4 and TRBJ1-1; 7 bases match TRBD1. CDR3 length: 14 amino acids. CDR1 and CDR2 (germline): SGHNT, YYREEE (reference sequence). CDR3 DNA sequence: TGTGCCAGCAGCCCAAACAGGGGAAACATTGAAGCTTTCTTT. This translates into CASSPNRGNIEAFF.

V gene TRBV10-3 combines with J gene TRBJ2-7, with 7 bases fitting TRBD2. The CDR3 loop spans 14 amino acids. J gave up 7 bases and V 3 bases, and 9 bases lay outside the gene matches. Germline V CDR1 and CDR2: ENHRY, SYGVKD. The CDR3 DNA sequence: TGTGCCATCAGTGAAATGGGGGGGACGAAAGAGCAGTACTTC. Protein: CAISEMGGTKEQYF.

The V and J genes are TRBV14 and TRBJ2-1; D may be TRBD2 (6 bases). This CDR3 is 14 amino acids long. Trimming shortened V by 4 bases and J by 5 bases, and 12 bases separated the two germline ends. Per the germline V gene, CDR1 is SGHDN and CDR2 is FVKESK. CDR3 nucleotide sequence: TGTGCCAGCAGCCCCCGGGACTTTAACAATGAGCAGTTCTTC. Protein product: CASSPRDFNNEQFF. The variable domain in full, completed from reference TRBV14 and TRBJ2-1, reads EAGVTQFPSHSVIEKGQTVTLRCDPISGHDNLYWYRRVMGKEIKFLLHFVKESKQDESGMPNNRFLAERTGGTYSTLKVQPAELEDSGVYFCASSPRDFNNEQFFGPGTRLTVL.

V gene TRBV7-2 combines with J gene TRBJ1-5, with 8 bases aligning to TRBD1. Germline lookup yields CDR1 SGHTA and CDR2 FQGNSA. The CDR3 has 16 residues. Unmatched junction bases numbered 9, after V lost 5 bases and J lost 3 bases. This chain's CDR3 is CASSERQGRSNQPQHF. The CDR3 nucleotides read TGTGCCAGCAGCGAAAGACAGGGGCGATCCAATCAGCCCCAGCATTTT.